This TCR beta chain was profiled in a study of T cell changes during pregnancy in multiple sclerosis. Clones were read by immunoSEQ multiplex PCR, and TCRdb kept only the in-frame ones, dropping some. Here the sample spans roughly 100,000 clones, 92% being singletons. The length of the CDR3 is 13 residues. V was cut by 4 bases and J by 4 bases, with 8 bases left in between. CDR1 and CDR2 from the germline V gene are MNHEY and SVGAGI. The specimen comprised peripheral blood, sampled after pregnancy. The sequence was collected from a female donor with multiple sclerosis, enrolled in a pregnancy study. The V and J genes are TRBV6-5 and TRBJ1-5; D is ambiguous. CDR3 bases: TGTGCCAGCAGTTCCCGGGAGAATCAGCCCCAGCATTTT. It specifies CASSSRENQPQHF.